This TCR beta chain was obtained from a study of OX40 agonist ivuxolimab in advanced cancers. Study in general: Patients were about 83% male with ages about 23 to 79, mean 60. Partial responses were achieved by three patients, one with hepatocellular carcinoma and two with cutaneous melanoma.

Deletions cut 2 bases from V and 7 bases from J, with 17 bases between. CDR3 length: 14 residues. The V gene's germline CDR1 is GTSNPN and CDR2 SVGIG (reference sequence). Study observations and caveats: Blood T cells, both CD4+ and CD8+, expanded clonally by week 6 at 0.1 to 3.0 mg/kg. The specificity for antigen of the expanded peripheral T cells was not determined.

TCRdb keeps only in-frame clones here, not all; method: immunoSEQ multiplex PCR. The repertoire holds about 74,000 clones, more than 70% seen once, with approximately 2% in the top ten. Regarding this clone: The target antigen is unknown.

This TCR derives from an adult with an advanced solid tumor such as melanoma, head and neck, liver or kidney cancer. Sequenced here: CD4+ or CD8+ T cells sorted from blood, sampled in a trial of the OX40 agonist ivuxolimab. The chain combines TRBV30 with TRBJ1-2; no clear D gene. The CDR3 nucleotides read TGTGCCTGGAGTTCAGGCAGGCCTAGGCCTGGCTACACCTTC. Its translation: CAWSSGRPRPGYTF. Using reference TRBV30 and TRBJ1-2 for the parts outside the CDR3, the full variable domain is SQTIHQWPATLVQPVGSPLSLECTVEGTSNPNLYWYRQAAGRGLQLLFYSVGIGQISSEVPQNLSASRPQDRQFILSSKKLLLSDSGFYLCAWSSGRPRPGYTFGSGTRLTVV.